This TCR beta chain was recovered during a study of T-cell reconstitution after alpha-beta-depleted transplantation in children. Per the germline V gene, CDR1 is SGHNT and CDR2 is YYREEE (reference sequence). CDR3 length: 14 residues. Between the trimmed V and J ends, which lost 0 bases and 3 bases, there was a span of 10 bases. Construction of the TCRbeta library involved unique molecular identifiers. TCRdb re-analysed the PCR reads in MiXCR, keeping a single row per CDR3 protein. The sample yields roughly 200,000 distinct CDR3 sequences, around 9.5% seen once. This clonotype was recorded at least ten times.

Sample: PBMCs from the stem cell graft donor, taken from the stem cell graft. This clonotype originated in a human donor who donated a stem cell graft to a child with acute lymphoblastic leukemia. J is TRBJ2-7 and V is TRBV5-4; tentatively, D is TRBD1 (5 bases). The CDR3 is CASSLEQASYEQYF. The CDR3 DNA reads TGTGCCAGCAGCTTGGAACAGGCAAGCTACGAGCAGTACTTC.